Reported below is one T cell receptor (beta chain). This record comes from a study of chemoradiotherapy in HPV16-positive cancers. Unmatched junction bases numbered 9, after V lost 6 bases and J lost 9 bases. This CDR3 has 14 residues. The germline gives CDR1 SQVTM, CDR2 ANQGSEA. Samples were taken several times over chemoradiotherapy. TCRdb's copy holds only in-frame clones and misses some; the assay was immunoSEQ multiplex PCR. The repertoire includes just over 8,500 clones, under 80% of them detected once, and about 8.8% sits in the top ten. The receptor's source is a human donor with HPV-associated anogenital cancer. Sampling was carried out from a patient who underwent chemoradiotherapy. The chain recombines TRBV29-1 with TRBJ2-1; 12 bases fit TRBD2. The CDR3 region is CSVRLAGVYSEQFF. The CDR3 nucleotides are TGCAGCGTAAGACTAGCGGGAGTCTATAGTGAGCAGTTCTTC.